This section outlines one T cell receptor (beta chain) sequence together with its context. The data are from a study of Ad26.COV2.S vaccination and SARS-CoV-2 variants. Specified treatment: 15 to 20 received Ad26.COV2.S at low or high dose, single or two shots; 5 received placebo; per-sample allocation not given. Vaccine and placebo recipients were sampled on day 63 after the first injection. Only in-frame clones appear in the TCRdb table, and some are missing; sequencing was by immunoSEQ multiplex PCR. Of fewer than 400,000 clones in the sample, around 84% were seen once. Trimming took 6 bases from V and 1 from J, leaving 11 bases between them. CDR3 length: 14 residues. CDR1 is SGHRS and CDR2 is YFSETQ in the germline V gene.

The sequence came from a person between 18 and 60 years old who received the Ad26.COV2.S COVID-19 vaccine or a placebo. The source was peripheral blood, collected in a trial of Ad26.COV2.S vaccine versus placebo. The chain employs TRBV5-1 and TRBJ1-3; D is undetermined. The CDR3 loop is CASKDAMSGNTIYF. The CDR3 coding sequence is TGCGCCAGCAAGGACGCCATGTCTGGAAACACCATATATTTT.